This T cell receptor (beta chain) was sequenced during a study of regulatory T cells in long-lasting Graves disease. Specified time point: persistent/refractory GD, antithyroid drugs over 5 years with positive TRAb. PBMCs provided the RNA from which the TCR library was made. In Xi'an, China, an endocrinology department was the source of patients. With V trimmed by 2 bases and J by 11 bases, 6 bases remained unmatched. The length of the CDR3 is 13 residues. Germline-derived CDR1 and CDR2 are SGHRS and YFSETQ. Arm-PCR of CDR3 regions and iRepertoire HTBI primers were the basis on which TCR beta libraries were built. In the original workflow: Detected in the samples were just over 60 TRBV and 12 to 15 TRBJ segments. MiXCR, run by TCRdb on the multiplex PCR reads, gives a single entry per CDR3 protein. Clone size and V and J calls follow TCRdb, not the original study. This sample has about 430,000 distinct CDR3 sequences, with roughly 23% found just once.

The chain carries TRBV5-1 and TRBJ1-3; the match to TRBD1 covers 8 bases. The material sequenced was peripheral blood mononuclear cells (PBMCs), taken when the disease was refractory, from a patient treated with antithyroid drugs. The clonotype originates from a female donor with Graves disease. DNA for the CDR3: TGCGCCAGCAGCTTCGAGGACAGGGCGCCCATATATTTT. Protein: CASSFEDRAPIYF.